A selection of T cell receptor beta chains follows, all from one sample in a study of HIV-infected patients and healthy controls. TCRdb fed the 5' RACE reads into MiXCR, producing one record per CDR3 protein. The sample lists about 10,000 distinct CDR3 sequences, less than 7% seen once, with 28% in the top ten. This material consisted of blood, taken during antiretroviral therapy. All receptors derive from an adult with HIV infection. The donor label of this sample is uncertain. The conserved cysteine and the conserved F or W are not part of the CDR3 here. Fields, in order: V gene, CDR3 length, J gene, CDR3 protein.

TRBV12-3/TRBV12-4	12	TRBJ2-5	ASSRREEQETQY
TRBV19	13	TRBJ2-4	ASSIALLAKNIQY
TRBV24-1	11	TRBJ2-7	ATSDGTAYEQY
TRBV6-1	13	TRBJ1-2	ASSAHRGIGYGYT
TRBV4-1	13	TRBJ2-7	ASSQDVTGANEQY
TRBV20-1	13	TRBJ2-7	SASSGTSGGYEQY
TRBV12-3/TRBV12-4	10	TRBJ2-6	ASSPGANVLT
TRBV2	13	TRBJ1-5	ASKRGTGSNQPQH
TRBV3-1	12	TRBJ2-1	ASSQGLAGNEQF
TRBV18	16	TRBJ2-3	ASSPLLAGALGTDTQY
TRBV30	12	TRBJ2-2	AWRLGQNTGELF
TRBV29-1	11	TRBJ1-1	SVEEPPDREAF
TRBV4-1	13	TRBJ1-2	ASSQETQGADGYT
TRBV9	14	TRBJ2-3	ARRPRVGGPADTQY
TRBV7-8	14	TRBJ2-3	ASSLVLGLGTDTQY
TRBV11-1	14	TRBJ2-3	ASSPSGGALTDTQY
TRBV7-9	14	TRBJ2-5	ASSPRGGYFQETQY
TRBV7-6	14	TRBJ1-6	ASSRQGGDYNSPLH
TRBV24-1	12	TRBJ1-2	ATSPGTGHYGYT
TRBV5-1	12	TRBJ2-7	ASSPRQGSYEQY
TRBV19	16	TRBJ2-3	ASSWMPSSGPSTDTQY
TRBV7-6	10	TRBJ2-7	ASSLGPNEQY
TRBV19	11	TRBJ1-1	ASSLQRDTEAF
TRBV6-1	13	TRBJ1-1	ASSYRGRGLTEAF
TRBV29-1	10	TRBJ2-5	SVSDSQETQY
TRBV29-1	13	TRBJ2-3	SVEGDVAGLDTQY
TRBV6-5	11	TRBJ1-1	ASSYGMNTEAF
TRBV5-6	15	TRBJ2-1	ASSLNLASVPYNEQF
TRBV29-1	10	TRBJ2-7	SVERDNYEQY
TRBV11-2	12	TRBJ2-7	ASSFGDSLEEQY
TRBV7-3	13	TRBJ2-1	ASSPRLAGLNEQF